Ten or more counts support the clone carrying this T cell receptor beta chain. Its target is unknown. This specimen comes from a study of early T cells in non-severe SARS-CoV-2 infection. In the study overall: Sequenced bulk RNA came from whole blood that was unsorted, and chains were unpaired. General study points: Sequences matched to VDJdb favored anti-spike CD8 responses, while private and CD4 specificities were missed.

The V end was cut by 5 bases, the J end by 3 bases, with 17 bases between. Germline assignment: CDR1 SEHNR and CDR2 FQNEAQ (reference sequence). The CDR3 runs to 15 residues. Attached unique molecular identifiers marked individual cDNA molecules. TCRdb re-derived calls from the 5' RACE reads in MiXCR, one entry per CDR3 protein. The sample has 40,000 to 60,000 distinct CDR3 sequences, 3.5% to 4.5% seen once. J is TRBJ2-7 and V is TRBV7-9; D gene unclear. The specimen sequenced was whole blood. The source is an adult who was a healthcare worker with PCR-confirmed SARS-CoV-2 infection or an uninfected control (not recorded which). The CDR3 is CASSRFNRVNYEQYF. The CDR3 nucleotides are TGTGCCAGCAGCCGTTTTAATAGGGTCAACTACGAGCAGTACTTC.